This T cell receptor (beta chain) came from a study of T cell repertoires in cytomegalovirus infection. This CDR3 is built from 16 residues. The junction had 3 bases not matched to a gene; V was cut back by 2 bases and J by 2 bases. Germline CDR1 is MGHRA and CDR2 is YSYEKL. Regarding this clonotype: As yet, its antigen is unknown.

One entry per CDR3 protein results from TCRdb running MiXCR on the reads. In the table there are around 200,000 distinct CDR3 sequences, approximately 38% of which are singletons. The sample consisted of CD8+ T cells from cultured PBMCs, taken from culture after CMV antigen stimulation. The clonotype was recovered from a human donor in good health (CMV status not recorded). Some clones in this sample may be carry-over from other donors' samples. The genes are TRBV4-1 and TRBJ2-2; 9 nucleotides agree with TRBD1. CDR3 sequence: CASSQKGQGNTGELFF. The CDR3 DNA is TGCGCCAGCAGCCAAAAGGGACAGGGTAACACCGGGGAGCTGTTTTTT.